The rows below give T cell receptor beta chains drawn from one sample of a study of neurological immune-mediated disorders. TCRdb analysed the 5' RACE reads with MiXCR anew, one entry per CDR3 protein. This table holds some 43,000 distinct CDR3 sequences, 2% to 3% found once. Input material: PBMCs. Receptors originate from a man aged 25-40 years with multiple sclerosis. Each CDR3 is given with its conserved first and last residue. The D gene is left open where the match is weak.

-	TRBV11-2	TRBJ2-7	CASRDPALEQYF
-	TRBV2	TRBJ2-3	CASSETTSTVYF
TRBD2	TRBV20-1	TRBJ2-3	CSARELAGLSSTDTQYF
TRBD2	TRBV20-1	TRBJ2-3	CSAREASGTADTQYF
-	TRBV19	TRBJ1-1	CASSIPGEAEAFF
TRBD2	TRBV20-1	TRBJ2-1	CSANRGGYNEQFF
-	TRBV5-5	TRBJ1-5	CASSLVGGNQPQHF
-	TRBV20-1	TRBJ1-1	CSARMGNTEAFF
-	TRBV5-8	TRBJ2-1	CASRRGGAVYNEQFF
TRBD2	TRBV3-1	TRBJ2-7	CASSQEPAGGYEQYF
-	TRBV6-5	TRBJ2-7	CASSSTRTVYEQYF
-	TRBV28	TRBJ2-3	CASSPTGDETDTQYF
TRBD2	TRBV18	TRBJ2-2	CASSPRTSGGLTGELFF
-	TRBV7-8	TRBJ2-3	CASSFGVGVSTDTQYF
-	TRBV6-5	TRBJ2-5	CASSPFLGDQETQYF
-	TRBV24-1	TRBJ2-3	CATSPLGTDTQYF
-	TRBV10-2	TRBJ1-1	CASSGPEGADTEAFF
TRBD1	TRBV5-1	TRBJ2-5	CASSLKTGKTQYF
-	TRBV12-3/TRBV12-4	TRBJ1-5	CASAGKGVNQPQHF
TRBD2	TRBV27	TRBJ2-2	CASRTWGGNTGELFF
TRBD1	TRBV12-3/TRBV12-4	TRBJ2-2	CASSSGTGGPGELFF